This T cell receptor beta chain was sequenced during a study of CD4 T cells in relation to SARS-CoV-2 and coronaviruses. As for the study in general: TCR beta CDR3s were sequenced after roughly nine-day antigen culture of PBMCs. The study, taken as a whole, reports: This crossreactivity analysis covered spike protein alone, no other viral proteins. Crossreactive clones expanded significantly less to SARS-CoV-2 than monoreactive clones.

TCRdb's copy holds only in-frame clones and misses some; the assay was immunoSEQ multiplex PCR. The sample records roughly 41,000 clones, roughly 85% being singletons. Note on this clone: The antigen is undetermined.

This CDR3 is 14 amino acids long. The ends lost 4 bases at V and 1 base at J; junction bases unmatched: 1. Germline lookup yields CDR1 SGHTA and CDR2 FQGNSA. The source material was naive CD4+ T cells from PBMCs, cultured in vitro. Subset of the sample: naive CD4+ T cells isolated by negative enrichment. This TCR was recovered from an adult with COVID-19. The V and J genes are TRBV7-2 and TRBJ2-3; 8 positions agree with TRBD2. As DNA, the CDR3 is TGTGCCAGCAGCTGGCGGGAGGGCACAGATACGCAGTATTTT. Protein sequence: CASSWREGTDTQYF.